Listed below are T cell receptor beta chains from one sample, sequenced in a study of OX40 agonist ivuxolimab in advanced cancers. Measured with immunoSEQ multiplex PCR; TCRdb has only the in-frame clones, and not every one. Of fewer than 130,000 clones listed, approximately 89% are singletons. The sample here was CD4+ or CD8+ T cells sorted from blood, taken in a trial of the OX40 agonist ivuxolimab. These receptors were obtained from an adult with an advanced solid tumor such as melanoma, head and neck, liver or kidney cancer. Each CDR3 is given with its conserved first and last residue. Each record gives: V gene, clone size, D gene, J gene, CDR3 DNA, CDR3 protein. The D gene is left open where the match is weak. Clone size appears in some rows only: once, few, many, or a class for an expanded clone.

>TRBV6-1|-|-|TRBJ2-7
TGTGCCAGCACGGCACTGTACGAGCAGTACTTC
CASTALYEQYF
>TRBV5-6|-|TRBD1|TRBJ2-5
TGTGCCAGCAGCTTGGGACAGGGGAAGACCCAGTACTTC
CASSLGQGKTQYF
>TRBV30|few|-|TRBJ1-2
TGTGCCTGGACCCTTACGGGAGGGATCTATGGCTACACCTTC
CAWTLTGGIYGYTF
>TRBV7-6|-|-|TRBJ2-2
TGTGCCAGCAGCTTAGTTCAGGACACCGGGGAGCTGTTTTTT
CASSLVQDTGELFF
>TRBV25-1|-|-|TRBJ1-1
TGTGCCAGCAGTACCCACCGGGCTGGGAACACTGAAGCTTTCTTT
CASSTHRAGNTEAFF
>TRBV5-4|-|-|TRBJ2-7
TGTGCCAGCAGCTTGGACAGTGCGGAGCAGTACTTC
CASSLDSAEQYF
>TRBV7-2|once|-|TRBJ2-7
TGTGCCAGCAGCCCGGAGACAGGAGCCTACGAGCAGTACTTC
CASSPETGAYEQYF
>TRBV25-1|-|-|TRBJ2-2
TGTGCCAGCAGTGAGAGGACAGCCTACACCGGGGAGCTGTTTTTT
CASSERTAYTGELFF
>TRBV18|-|-|TRBJ2-5
TGTGCCAGCTCACCACGACAGACGGGGGAGACCCAGTACTTC
CASSPRQTGETQYF
>TRBV5-7|-|-|TRBJ1-1
TGTGCCAGCAGGCCCGGGCCACCCCGAAGCCATGAAGCTTTCTTT
CASRPGPPRSHEAFF
>TRBV2|-|TRBD1|TRBJ1-2
TGTGCCAGTAGGACAGGGGAGGTCTATGGCTACACCTTC
CASRTGEVYGYTF
>TRBV10-3|-|-|TRBJ2-2
TGTGCCATCAGTGACCTCGCCGGGGAGCTGTTTTTT
CAISDLAGELFF
>TRBV7-2|once|-|TRBJ1-1
TGTGCCAGCAGCTTAGGCCAGGGAAACACTGAAGCTTTCTTT
CASSLGQGNTEAFF
>TRBV14|once|-|TRBJ2-2
TGTGCCAGCAGCCAGGGCGGCTCATACACCGGGGAGCTGTTTTTT
CASSQGGSYTGELFF
>TRBV2|-|-|TRBJ1-1
TGTGCCAGCAGTCTACACACTGAAGCTTTCTTT
CASSLHTEAFF
>TRBV29-1|-|-|TRBJ2-6
TGCAGCGTTTACGGGACGACAGGGAGGCCCTCTGGGGCCAACGTCCTGACTTTC
CSVYGTTGRPSGANVLTF
>TRBV6-6|-|-|TRBJ1-1
TGTGCCAGCAGTTACGGACAGCGATTCACTGAAGCTTTCTTT
CASSYGQRFTEAFF
>TRBV7-3|-|-|TRBJ2-3
TGTGCCAGCAGCTTAGACGGCGGGAGCACAGATACGCAGTATTTT
CASSLDGGSTDTQYF
>TRBV9|-|-|TRBJ1-3
TGTGCCAGCAGCGTAGGGGTCGGCAACACCATATATTTT
CASSVGVGNTIYF
>TRBV18|-|-|TRBJ2-2
TGTGCCAGCTTCCAGGGTGCGAACACCGGGGAGCTGTTTTTT
CASFQGANTGELFF
>TRBV7-2|-|-|TRBJ1-1
TGTGCCAGCAGTTCCCAGGGTTCGGGGACTGAAGCTTTCTTT
CASSSQGSGTEAFF
>TRBV7-2|once|-|TRBJ2-7
TGTGCCAGCAGCGTCGGGACATTAAGGGAAGGCTACGAGCAGTACTTC
CASSVGTLREGYEQYF
>TRBV30|-|TRBD1|TRBJ1-5
TGTGCCTGGGCAGGGGGGGACGGTCAGCCCCAGCATTTT
CAWAGGDGQPQHF
>TRBV5-4|-|-|TRBJ2-7
TGTGCCAGCAGCTTGGCCGGGGGGCAGTACGAGCAGTACTTC
CASSLAGGQYEQYF
>TRBV19|-|-|TRBJ1-2
TGTGCCAGTCGGAGGGGAGCTAACTATGGCTACACCTTC
CASRRGANYGYTF
>TRBV6-5|-|-|TRBJ2-5
TGTGCCATCAGTGGAGTCTTCGGACAGCGGGAGACCCAGTACTTC
CAISGVFGQRETQYF
>TRBV11-2|-|-|TRBJ1-2
TGTGCCAGCAGCTTAGTCGACGGAAACTATGGCTACACCTTC
CASSLVDGNYGYTF
>TRBV9|-|TRBD2|TRBJ2-3
TGTGCCAGCAGCGTATCAGCGGGACTTCGGACAGATACGCAGTATTTT
CASSVSAGLRTDTQYF